This T cell receptor (beta chain) was sequenced for a study of response to subunit inactivated influenza vaccine. Germline V gene sequence: CDR1 SNHLY, CDR2 FYNNEI. There are 11 residues in the CDR3. Trimming pared 6 bases from V and 7 bases from J, leaving 10 bases between. TCRdb re-called the RT-PCR reads with MiXCR, one entry per CDR3 protein. Found here are roughly 670,000 distinct CDR3 sequences, less than 15% of them singletons; the top ten hold 6% to 9.5%. The sequences come from PBMCs from blood, collected roughly 2 weeks before vaccination. The rearrangement links TRBV2 to TRBJ2-7; D gene uncertain. The source is a man aged 45 to 65 who received an inactivated influenza vaccine. CDR3 coding DNA: TGTGCCAGCAGCTTCGAGAAGGAGCAGTACTTC. It encodes CASSFEKEQYF.